The rows below give T cell receptor beta chains drawn from one sample of a study of blood T cell repertoires in COVID-19. Produced via immunoSEQ multiplex PCR; TCRdb's table is partial and in-frame only. The profile shows a few hundred thousand clones, 80% to 90% of them singletons. Sample: peripheral blood. These receptors were obtained from a man aged 18 to 30 with COVID-19, enrolled during active disease. Both conserved end residues are part of each CDR3. The D gene is left open where the match is weak. For some rows the clone size is stated as once, few or many, or as a class when expanded; others skip it.

j_call	v_call	d_call	clone_size	cdr3_aa	cdr3_nt
TRBJ2-4	TRBV9	TRBD1	once	CASSPRTGDKNIQYF	TGTGCCAGCAGCCCCAGGACAGGGGACAAAAACATTCAGTACTTC
TRBJ2-1	TRBV5-1	TRBD2	NA	CASSFSSGRPYNEQFF	TGCGCCAGCAGCTTCTCCAGCGGGAGGCCTTACAATGAGCAGTTCTTC
TRBJ1-2	TRBV4-2	NA	NA	CASSQGQLDYGYTF	TGTGCCAGCAGCCAAGGACAGCTGGACTATGGCTACACCTTC
TRBJ1-2	TRBV12-3/TRBV12-4	TRBD1	NA	CASRGTGGDGYTF	TGTGCCAGCAGGGGGACAGGAGGGGATGGCTACACCTTC
TRBJ2-1	TRBV19	NA	NA	CASSTGQSYNEQFF	TGTGCCAGTAGTACCGGACAATCCTACAATGAGCAGTTCTTC
TRBJ2-1	TRBV24-1	TRBD2	NA	CATSDPTSGSPFNEQFF	TGTGCCACCAGTGATCCGACTAGCGGGAGTCCTTTCAATGAGCAGTTCTTC
TRBJ2-3	TRBV6-5	TRBD1	few	CASSRDRGQDTQYF	TGTGCCAGCAGTAGGGACAGGGGGCAAGATACGCAGTATTTT
TRBJ1-1	TRBV7-8	TRBD1	NA	CASRQGQYTEAFF	TGTGCCAGCAGACAGGGACAGTACACTGAAGCTTTCTTT
TRBJ1-6	TRBV11-2	TRBD1	NA	CASSQPGQGGYNSPLHF	TGTGCCAGCAGCCAACCGGGACAGGGGGGATATAATTCACCCCTCCACTTT
TRBJ1-2	TRBV19	TRBD1	NA	CASSSSDRDYGYTF	TGTGCCAGTAGTAGCTCGGACAGGGACTATGGCTACACCTTC
TRBJ2-1	TRBV27	TRBD2	NA	CASSFLAGDEQFF	TGTGCCAGCAGTTTCCTAGCGGGAGATGAGCAGTTCTTC
TRBJ1-1	TRBV27	NA	NA	CASSLLTGTTEAFF	TGTGCCAGCAGTTTACTGACGGGAACTACTGAAGCTTTCTTT
TRBJ2-2	TRBV7-2	NA	NA	CASSLWTTNTGELFF	TGTGCCAGCAGCTTATGGACTACCAACACCGGGGAGCTGTTTTTT
TRBJ2-1	TRBV6-5	TRBD1	NA	CASRLQRGQDNEQFF	TGTGCCAGCAGACTACAGAGGGGGCAGGACAATGAGCAGTTCTTC
TRBJ2-7	TRBV27	NA	NA	CASSPGTYPSYEQYF	TGTGCCAGCAGTCCGGGGACTTACCCCTCCTACGAGCAGTACTTC
TRBJ1-2	TRBV5-8	TRBD1	NA	CATTSSGQGGYGYTF	TGTGCCACCACCTCATCGGGACAGGGGGGCTATGGCTACACCTTC
TRBJ1-5	TRBV7-8	NA	NA	CASSLEGYSNQPQHF	TGTGCCAGCAGCTTAGAGGGGTATAGCAATCAGCCCCAGCATTTT
TRBJ2-7	TRBV11-2	TRBD1	NA	CASSSRTGGVDEQYF	TGTGCCAGCAGCTCACGGACAGGGGGCGTCGACGAGCAGTACTTC
TRBJ2-7	TRBV10-2	NA	NA	CASSEIGGGRMDEQYF	TGCGCCAGCAGTGAGATTGGGGGGGGCCGTATGGACGAGCAGTACTTC
TRBJ1-2	TRBV5-1	TRBD1	NA	CASSYGTGDGYTF	TGCGCCAGCAGCTACGGGACAGGGGACGGCTACACCTTC
TRBJ2-5	TRBV15	NA	NA	CATSRDESRETQYF	TGTGCCACCAGCAGAGATGAAAGTCGGGAGACCCAGTACTTC
TRBJ2-3	TRBV6-2/TRBV6-3	TRBD2	NA	CASSETSGRAGDTQYF	TGTGCCAGCAGCGAAACTAGCGGGAGGGCCGGAGATACGCAGTATTTT
TRBJ2-7	TRBV7-8	TRBD2	NA	CASSVGTSGRGYEQYF	TGTGCCAGCAGCGTAGGGACTAGCGGGAGAGGATACGAGCAGTACTTC
TRBJ2-1	TRBV10-3	TRBD2	NA	CAISSGGGDYNEQFF	TGTGCCATCAGTAGCGGGGGGGGCGACTACAATGAGCAGTTCTTC
TRBJ2-2	TRBV2	TRBD1	once	CASSVTGGRTGELFF	TGTGCCAGCAGTGTAACAGGGGGAAGGACCGGGGAGCTGTTTTTT
TRBJ1-2	TRBV30	NA	NA	CAWSVGLEGRGYTF	TGTGCCTGGAGTGTTGGGTTGGAGGGGAGAGGCTACACCTTC
TRBJ2-2	TRBV5-4	NA	NA	CASSPFGGWNTGELFF	TGTGCCAGCAGCCCCTTTGGCGGATGGAACACCGGGGAGCTGTTTTTT
TRBJ2-5	TRBV7-2	TRBD2	NA	CASSLHSGAGVMETQYF	TGTGCCAGCAGCTTACATAGCGGGGCAGGGGTGATGGAGACCCAGTACTTC
TRBJ2-1	TRBV7-2	TRBD1	NA	CASSLAIRSGDRGLHEQFF	TGTGCCAGCAGCTTAGCGATTAGGAGTGGGGACAGGGGGCTTCATGAGCAGTTCTTC
TRBJ1-1	TRBV5-4	NA	few	CASSPGTWNTEAFF	TGTGCCAGCAGCCCCGGGACATGGAACACTGAAGCTTTCTTT
TRBJ2-5	TRBV9	TRBD1	NA	CASSSQGVGETQYF	TGTGCCAGCAGCTCGCAGGGGGTAGGGGAGACCCAGTACTTC
TRBJ2-5	TRBV19	NA	NA	CASSGLGSWETQYF	TGTGCCAGTAGTGGACTTGGGTCGTGGGAGACCCAGTACTTC
TRBJ1-1	TRBV11-2	NA	NA	CASSNHLRTEAFF	TGTGCCAGCAGTAATCATTTGAGGACTGAAGCTTTCTTT
TRBJ2-7	TRBV6-5	NA	NA	CASSRTAAGYEQYF	TGTGCCAGCAGTCGCACGGCGGCGGGGTACGAGCAGTACTTC
TRBJ1-3	TRBV6-5	NA	few	CASSPDRSSGNTIYF	TGTGCCAGCAGTCCCGACAGGAGCTCTGGAAACACCATATATTTT
TRBJ1-2	TRBV6-1	NA	NA	CASSEPFTGLLYGYTF	TGTGCCAGCAGTGAACCTTTTACAGGGTTATTGTATGGCTACACCTTC
TRBJ2-7	TRBV5-4	NA	NA	CASSLQGYEQYF	TGTGCCAGCAGCTTGCAGGGTTACGAGCAGTACTTC
TRBJ2-3	TRBV9	NA	NA	CASSVGSAPGMTDTQYF	TGTGCCAGCAGCGTAGGAAGCGCCCCAGGGATGACAGATACGCAGTATTTT
TRBJ2-7	TRBV19	NA	NA	CASSIGDSPYEQYF	TGTGCCAGTAGTATAGGAGACAGCCCCTACGAGCAGTACTTC
TRBJ2-1	TRBV5-1	NA	NA	CASSLAGMGSNEQFF	TGCGCCAGCAGCTTGGCCGGGATGGGTTCCAATGAGCAGTTCTTC
TRBJ2-2	TRBV5-6	NA	NA	CASRSMQGNWDTGELFF	TGTGCCAGCAGATCAATGCAGGGAAATTGGGATACCGGGGAGCTGTTTTTT
TRBJ2-5	TRBV5-1	TRBD1	NA	CASSLLTGEEETQYF	TGCGCCAGCAGCTTGTTGACAGGGGAAGAAGAGACCCAGTACTTC
TRBJ2-3	TRBV18	NA	NA	CASSRTSTDTQYF	TGTGCCAGCTCGCGAACTAGCACAGATACGCAGTATTTT
TRBJ2-2	TRBV19	NA	NA	CASKAAADTGELFF	TGTGCCAGTAAAGCAGCGGCCGACACCGGGGAGCTGTTTTTT
TRBJ1-2	TRBV6-5	TRBD1	NA	CASSYRRGQGGYGYTF	TGTGCCAGCAGTTACCGACGAGGACAGGGAGGCTATGGCTACACCTTC
TRBJ2-1	TRBV4-1	TRBD2	NA	CASSGLAGPYNEQFF	TGCGCCAGCAGCGGACTAGCGGGGCCCTACAATGAGCAGTTCTTC
TRBJ2-2	TRBV19	TRBD1	NA	CASRILQGAGTGELFF	TGTGCCAGTCGGATTCTACAGGGGGCGGGCACCGGGGAGCTGTTTTTT
TRBJ1-5	TRBV27	TRBD1	NA	CASRPGGYSNQPQHF	TGTGCCAGCCGACCAGGGGGCTATAGCAATCAGCCCCAGCATTTT
TRBJ2-7	TRBV5-5	NA	NA	CASSLEWDITYEQYF	TGTGCCAGCAGCTTGGAATGGGACATTACCTACGAGCAGTACTTC
TRBJ2-1	TRBV19	NA	NA	CASSPNTAYNEQFF	TGTGCCAGTAGTCCGAACACAGCCTACAATGAGCAGTTCTTC
TRBJ2-7	TRBV25-1	TRBD2	once	CASSDSKLAATSYEQYF	TGTGCCAGCAGTGACTCCAAACTAGCGGCTACATCCTACGAGCAGTACTTC
TRBJ2-2	TRBV5-4	NA	NA	CASRDKGGTGELFF	TGTGCCAGCAGGGACAAGGGTGGGACCGGGGAGCTGTTTTTT
TRBJ1-2	TRBV18	TRBD1	NA	CASSPPSGGIDGYTF	TGTGCCAGCTCACCACCGTCAGGGGGAATTGATGGCTACACCTTC